The present TCR beta chain was sequenced within a study of PD-L1 blockade in urothelial cancer. Study overall: Each participant's history included 0 to 3 prior chemotherapy regimens.

This CDR3 comprises 14 residues. Germline V CDR1 and CDR2: MNHNS, SASEGT. V gave up 7 bases and J gave up 5 bases, with 17 bases separating them. The time point is: pretreatment peripheral blood. Templates that were synthetic TCR analogs were spiked into each PCR. The protocol was immunoSEQ multiplex PCR, while the TCRdb copy is restricted to in-frame clones and leaves out a portion. Of 70,000 to 75,000 clones listed, about 83% are singletons. Study results and caveats: Patients with durable benefit had greater blood expansion of tumor-associated TCR clones 3 weeks into treatment.

As to this clone: Its antigen remains unidentified.

The chain recombines TRBV6-1 with TRBJ1-2, with D perhaps matching TRBD1 (6 bases). The sample in question was PBMCs, obtained around atezolizumab (anti-PD-L1) treatment. This receptor was obtained from a woman aged 65 to 85 with urothelial cancer. The CDR3 region is CASTPAAGEYGYTF. CDR3 in DNA: TGTGCCAGCACCCCAGCTGCAGGGGAGTATGGCTACACCTTC.